The clone carrying this T cell receptor beta chain was picked up a small number of times. The data are from a study of cytomegalovirus exposure and HLA in healthy donors. Both 60 Vbeta primers and 13 Jbeta primers went into the PCR. Some clones are missing from TCRdb's copy, which holds only in-frame ones; the method was immunoSEQ multiplex PCR. The top ten clones hold approximately 2.6% of a sample with 100,000 to 150,000 clones, about 78% of them seen once. Trimming pared 2 bases from V and 0 bases from J, leaving 18 bases between. The germline V gene has CDR1 SGHNT and CDR2 YYREEE (reference sequence). The CDR3 length is 19 residues.

The source of this sequence is a human donor in good health. The chain carries TRBV5-4 and TRBJ2-6; perhaps TRBD1 as D (6 bases). Sequenced sample: PBMCs. The CDR3 DNA is TGTGCCAGCAGCTTCCCCCAGGGGCGCCTTCCCTCTGGGGCCAACGTCCTGACTTTC. This gives the protein CASSFPQGRLPSGANVLTF.